This T cell receptor beta chain emerged from a study of TIL therapy for anti-PD-1-resistant metastatic lung cancer. Looking at the study overall: Median patient age was about 56, ranging about 35-80 years. By whole-exome sequencing, median non-synonymous tumor mutation burden was over 1.2 mutations per megabase. Half of patients were current or former smokers.

As for this clone: Its specificity is unknown.

The germline V gene encodes CDR1 SGHAT and CDR2 FQDESV (reference sequence). V dropped 5 bases and J dropped 6 bases, with 11 bases sitting between them. The CDR3 contains 12 residues. Sequencing used immunoSEQ v3. Method: immunoSEQ multiplex PCR; TCRdb's copy keeps in-frame clones and lacks some. The repertoire has approximately 40,000 clones, around 79% of them found once; the top ten carry roughly 6.1%. As for time point: pre-treatment sample, taken before nivolumab and TIL therapy. General observations from the study: This highly selected cohort may not generalize to typical lung cancer patients.

The V call is TRBV11-1, the J call TRBJ2-7; no clear D. The sample consisted of blood, taken at baseline. The clonotype comes from a person between 30 and 80 years old with non-small cell lung cancer. DNA for the CDR3: TGTGCCAGCAGCATTAGTGGCTTCGAGCAGTACTTC. As protein: CASSISGFEQYF.